Below, 4 T cell receptor beta chains from the same sample are listed, as sequenced in a study of beta chain features in type 1 diabetes. Notes on the study in general: Type 1 diabetes patients had moderately but significantly shorter TCRB CDR3s in all four CD4+ subsets.

These receptors' targets are unknown. Every bit of the isolated RNA underwent reverse transcription, so sequencing read expressed TCRB transcripts. Assay used: immunoSEQ multiplex PCR; TCRdb lists only in-frame clones, some missing. The sample carries 600,000 to 700,000 clones, roughly an eighth recorded once. The sequenced material came from naive CD4+ T cells from blood. The receptor source for this set is a young man with type 1 diabetes.

CDR3 bases: TGTGCCACCAGCAGAGTTAACACCGGGGAGCTGTTTTTT. This codes for CATSRVNTGELFF. The rearrangement uses TRBV15 and TRBJ2-2; D gene unclear. Germline V gives CDR1 LNHNV, CDR2 YYDKDF (reference sequence). The CDR3 consists of 13 residues. V lost 1 base and J lost 2, with 2 bases in between.

This clone was detected once. This chain links TRBV7-9 with TRBJ2-5; D is unclear. This CDR3 is built from 14 residues. Trimming cost V 1 base and J 5 bases, with 11 bases left between them. From germline, CDR1 is SEHNR and CDR2 FQNEAQ (reference sequence). CDR3 amino acids: CASSLGLVGETQYF. The CDR3 DNA follows: TGTGCCAGCAGCTTAGGTCTGGTAGGGGAGACCCAGTACTTC.

The V gene is TRBV4-2, the J gene TRBJ2-3; 7 bases agree with TRBD2. With V trimmed by 4 bases and J by 2 bases, 6 bases remained unmatched. CDR3 length: 15 residues. Germline values: CDR1 LGHNA, CDR2 YNFKEQ. The CDR3 DNA sequence: TGTGCCAGCAGCCCCGAGCGGGGTGTCACAGATACGCAGTATTTT. Its protein is CASSPERGVTDTQYF.

This clone came up a few times. This chain joins TRBV29-1 and TRBJ2-3; 10 nucleotides agree with TRBD1. Germline CDR1 is SQVTM and CDR2 is ANQGSEA. The CDR3 runs to 14 residues. V lost 6 bases and J lost 3; bases outside the gene matches: 6. CDR3 nucleotide sequence: TGCAGCGTCGAGGACAGGGGGGGGACAGATACGCAGTATTTT. Protein sequence: CSVEDRGGTDTQYF.